This TCR beta chain comes out of a study of T cell responses to AZD1222 COVID-19 vaccine. Overall study results and limits: Within unmutated variant regions lay the reported targets of nearly half of spike-specific TCRs. Females outnumbered males among donors, who were mostly white British; clonal diversity was possibly underestimated.

The junction had 3 bases not matched to a gene; V was cut back by 0 bases and J by 5 bases. The germline CDR1 and CDR2 sequences are SGHVS and FQNEAQ. The CDR3 covers 14 residues. TCRdb's table, derived via immunoSEQ multiplex PCR, lists solely in-frame clones and lacks some. The repertoire holds some 130,000 clones, 80% to 90% seen once, with about 1.5% in the top ten. With respect to this clone: Antigen unknown.

The sequence was collected from an adult in good health. This rearrangement joins TRBV7-8 to TRBJ1-2; 7 bases are shared with TRBD1. The sequencing used peripheral blood, collected on day 0 of AZD1222 vaccination. CDR3 loop: CASSLATGPYGYTF. DNA for the CDR3: TGTGCCAGCAGCTTAGCGACAGGGCCTTATGGCTACACCTTC. Supplemented by reference TRBV7-8 and TRBJ1-2, the full variable domain reads GAGVSQSPRYKVAKRGQDVALRCDPISGHVSLFWYQQALGQGPEFLTYFQNEAQLDKSGLPSDRFFAERPEGSVSTLKIQRTQQEDSAVYLCASSLATGPYGYTFGSGTRLTVV.